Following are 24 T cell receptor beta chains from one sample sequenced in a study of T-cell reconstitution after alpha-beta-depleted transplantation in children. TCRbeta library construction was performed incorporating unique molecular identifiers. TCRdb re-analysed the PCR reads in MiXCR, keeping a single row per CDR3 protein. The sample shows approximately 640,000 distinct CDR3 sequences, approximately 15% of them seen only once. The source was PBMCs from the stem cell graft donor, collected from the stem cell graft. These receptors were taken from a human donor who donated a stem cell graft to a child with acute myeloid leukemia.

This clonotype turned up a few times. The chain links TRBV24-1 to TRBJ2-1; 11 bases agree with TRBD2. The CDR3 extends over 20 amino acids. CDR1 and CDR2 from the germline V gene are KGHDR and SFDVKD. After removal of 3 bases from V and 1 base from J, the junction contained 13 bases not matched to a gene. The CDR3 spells CATSDGALNPSGGSYNEQFF. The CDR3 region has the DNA TGTGCCACCAGTGATGGAGCTCTGAATCCTAGCGGGGGGTCCTACAATGAGCAGTTCTTC.

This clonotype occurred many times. The CDR3 DNA reads as TGCAGCGCCCTTTTGAGGAGGGGTGAAGCTTTCTTT. Protein sequence: CSALLRRGEAFF. The chain recombines TRBV29-1 with TRBJ1-1; D perhaps matches TRBD1 (5 bases). Germline assignment: CDR1 SQVTM and CDR2 ANQGSEA. Trimming cost V 7 bases and J 7 bases, with 16 bases left between them. The CDR3 has 12 amino acids.

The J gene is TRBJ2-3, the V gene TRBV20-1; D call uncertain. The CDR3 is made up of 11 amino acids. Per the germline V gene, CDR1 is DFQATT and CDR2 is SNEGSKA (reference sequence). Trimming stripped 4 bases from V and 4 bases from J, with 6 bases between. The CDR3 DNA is TGCAGTGCTACTGTAGCAGATACGCAGTATTTT. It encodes CSATVADTQYF.

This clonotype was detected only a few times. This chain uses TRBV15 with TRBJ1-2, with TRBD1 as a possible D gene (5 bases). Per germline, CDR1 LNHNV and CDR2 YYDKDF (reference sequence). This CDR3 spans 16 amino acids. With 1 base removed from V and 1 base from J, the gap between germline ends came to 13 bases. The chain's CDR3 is CATSRGGGDLNYGYTF. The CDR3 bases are TGTGCCACCAGCAGAGGCGGCGGGGACCTTAACTATGGCTACACCTTC.

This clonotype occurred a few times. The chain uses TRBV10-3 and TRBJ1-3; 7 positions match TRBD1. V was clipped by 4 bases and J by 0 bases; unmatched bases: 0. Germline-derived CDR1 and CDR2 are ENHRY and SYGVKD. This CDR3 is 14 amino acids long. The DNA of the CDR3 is TGTGCCATCAGTGGGGACAGCTCTGGAAACACCATATATTTT. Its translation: CAISGDSSGNTIYF.

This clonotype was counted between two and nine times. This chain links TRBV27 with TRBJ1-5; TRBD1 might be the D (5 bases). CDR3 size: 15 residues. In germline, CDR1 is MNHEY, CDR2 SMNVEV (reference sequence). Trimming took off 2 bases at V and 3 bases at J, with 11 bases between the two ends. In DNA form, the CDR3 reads TGTGCCAGCAGTTTAAGGGACGGCTTCAATCAGCCCCAGCATTTT. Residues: CASSLRDGFNQPQHF.

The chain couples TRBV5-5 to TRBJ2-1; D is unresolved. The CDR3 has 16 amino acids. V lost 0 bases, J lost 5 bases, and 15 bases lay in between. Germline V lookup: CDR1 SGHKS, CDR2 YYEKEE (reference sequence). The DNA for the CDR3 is TGTGCCAGCAGCTTGGACGGGTCAGGTCATCACAATGAGCAGTTCTTC. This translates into CASSLDGSGHHNEQFF.

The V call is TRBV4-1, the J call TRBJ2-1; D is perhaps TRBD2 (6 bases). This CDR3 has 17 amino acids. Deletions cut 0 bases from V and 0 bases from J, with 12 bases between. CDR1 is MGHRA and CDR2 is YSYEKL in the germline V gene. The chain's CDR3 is CASSQDTGRSSYNEQFF. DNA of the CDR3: TGCGCCAGCAGCCAAGATACCGGGAGAAGCTCCTACAATGAGCAGTTCTTC.

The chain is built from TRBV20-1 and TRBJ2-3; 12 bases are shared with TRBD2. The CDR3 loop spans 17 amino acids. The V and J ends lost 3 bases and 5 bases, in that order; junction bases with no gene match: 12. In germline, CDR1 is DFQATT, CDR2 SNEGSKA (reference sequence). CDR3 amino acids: CSASTPSGGVKQDTQYF. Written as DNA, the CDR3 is TGCAGTGCTAGTACCCCTAGCGGGGGGGTTAAGCAAGATACGCAGTATTTT.

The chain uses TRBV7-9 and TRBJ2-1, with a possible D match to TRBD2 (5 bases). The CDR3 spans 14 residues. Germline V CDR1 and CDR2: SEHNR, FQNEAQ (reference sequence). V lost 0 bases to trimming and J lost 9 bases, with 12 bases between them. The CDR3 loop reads CASSLALNLAEQFF. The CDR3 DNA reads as TGTGCCAGCAGCTTAGCGCTTAACCTAGCTGAGCAGTTCTTC.

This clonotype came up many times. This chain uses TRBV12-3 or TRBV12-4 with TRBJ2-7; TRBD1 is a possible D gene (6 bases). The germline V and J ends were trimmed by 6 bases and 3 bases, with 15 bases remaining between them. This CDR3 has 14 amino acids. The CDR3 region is CASSPQGWGYEQYF. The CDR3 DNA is TGTGCCAGCAGCCCTCAGGGGTGGGGCTACGAGCAGTACTTC.

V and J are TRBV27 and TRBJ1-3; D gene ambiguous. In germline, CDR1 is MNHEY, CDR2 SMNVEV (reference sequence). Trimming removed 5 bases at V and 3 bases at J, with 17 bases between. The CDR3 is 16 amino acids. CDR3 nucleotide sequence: TGTGCCAGCAGTCGTTCTGGAACCCTTTTTGGAAACACCATATATTTT. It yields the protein CASSRSGTLFGNTIYF.

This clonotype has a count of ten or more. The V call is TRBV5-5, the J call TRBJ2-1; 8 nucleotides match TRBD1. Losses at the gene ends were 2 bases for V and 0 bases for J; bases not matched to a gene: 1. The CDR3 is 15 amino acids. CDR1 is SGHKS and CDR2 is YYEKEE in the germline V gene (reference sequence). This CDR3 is CASSLQGVSYNEQFF. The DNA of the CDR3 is TGTGCCAGCAGCTTACAGGGGGTCTCCTACAATGAGCAGTTCTTC.

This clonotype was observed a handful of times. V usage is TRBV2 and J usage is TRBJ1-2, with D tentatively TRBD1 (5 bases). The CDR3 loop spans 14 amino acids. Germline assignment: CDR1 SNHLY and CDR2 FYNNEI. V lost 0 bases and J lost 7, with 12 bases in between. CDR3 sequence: CASSEAQGFGGYTF. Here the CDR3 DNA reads TGTGCCAGCAGTGAAGCGCAGGGTTTCGGTGGCTACACCTTC.

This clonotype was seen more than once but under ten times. CDR3 sequence reads: CASSYSDAGAGNYEQYF. The CDR3 region has the DNA TGTGCCAGCAGTTACTCAGACGCTGGTGCCGGAAACTACGAGCAGTACTTC. The chain employs TRBV6-5 and TRBJ2-7, with unresolved D. CDR3 length: 17 residues. With 0 bases removed from V and 3 bases from J, the gap between germline ends came to 18 bases. Germline values: CDR1 MNHEY, CDR2 SVGAGI.

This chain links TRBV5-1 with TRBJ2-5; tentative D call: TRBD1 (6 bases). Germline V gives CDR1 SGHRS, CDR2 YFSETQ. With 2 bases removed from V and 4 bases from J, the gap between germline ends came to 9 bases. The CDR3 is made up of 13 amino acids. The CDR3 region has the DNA TGCGCCAGCAGCTTTGGACAGCCAGAGACCCAGTACTTC. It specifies CASSFGQPETQYF.

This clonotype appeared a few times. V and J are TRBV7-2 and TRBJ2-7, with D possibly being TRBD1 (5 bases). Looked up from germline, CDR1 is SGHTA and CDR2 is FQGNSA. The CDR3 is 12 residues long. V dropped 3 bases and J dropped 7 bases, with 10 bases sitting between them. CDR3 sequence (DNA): TGTGCCAGCAGCTTTCAAGGGGCAGAGCAGTACTTC. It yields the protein CASSFQGAEQYF.

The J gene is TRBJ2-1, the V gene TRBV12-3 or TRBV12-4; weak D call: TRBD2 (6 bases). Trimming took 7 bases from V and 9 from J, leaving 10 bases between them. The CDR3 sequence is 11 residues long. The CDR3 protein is CASTLGGEQFF. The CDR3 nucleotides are TGTGCCAGCACGCTCGGGGGTGAGCAGTTCTTC.

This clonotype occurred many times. The chain's CDR3 is CSARLVGQGPPYGYTF. The DNA of the CDR3 is TGCAGTGCTAGACTCGTCGGCCAGGGACCCCCCTATGGCTACACCTTC. The chain joins TRBV20-1 to TRBJ1-2, with D possibly matching TRBD1 (5 bases). Per germline, CDR1 DFQATT and CDR2 SNEGSKA (reference sequence). This CDR3 is built from 16 residues. With 2 bases removed from V and 4 bases from J, the gap between germline ends came to 20 bases.

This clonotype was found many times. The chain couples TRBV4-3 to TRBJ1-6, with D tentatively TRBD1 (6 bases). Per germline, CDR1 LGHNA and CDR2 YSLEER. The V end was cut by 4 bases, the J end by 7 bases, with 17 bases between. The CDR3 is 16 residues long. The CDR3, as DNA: TGCGCCAGCAGCCCAACCACCGGGACACCGAATTCACCCCTCCACTTT. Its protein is CASSPTTGTPNSPLHF.

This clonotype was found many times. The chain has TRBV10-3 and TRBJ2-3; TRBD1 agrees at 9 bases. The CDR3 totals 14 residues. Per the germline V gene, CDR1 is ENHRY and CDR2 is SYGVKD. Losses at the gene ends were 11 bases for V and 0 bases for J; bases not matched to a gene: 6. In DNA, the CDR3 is TGTGCCGTCAAGGGGACAGGGAGCACAGATACGCAGTATTTT. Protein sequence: CAVKGTGSTDTQYF.

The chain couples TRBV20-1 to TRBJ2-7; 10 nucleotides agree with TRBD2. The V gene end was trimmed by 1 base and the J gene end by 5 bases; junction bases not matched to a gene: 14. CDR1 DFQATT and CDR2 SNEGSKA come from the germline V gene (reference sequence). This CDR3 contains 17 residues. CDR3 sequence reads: CSARVPHTLLAGNEQYF. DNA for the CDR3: TGCAGTGCTAGAGTTCCCCATACCTTACTAGCGGGGAACGAGCAGTACTTC.

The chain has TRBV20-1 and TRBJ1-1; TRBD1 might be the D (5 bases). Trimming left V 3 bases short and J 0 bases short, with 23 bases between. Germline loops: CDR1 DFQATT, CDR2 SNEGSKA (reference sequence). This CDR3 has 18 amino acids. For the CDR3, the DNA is TGCAGTGCTAGTGGGGACGTCCGGGGGAGGGTAATGAACACTGAAGCTTTCTTT. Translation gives CSASGDVRGRVMNTEAFF.

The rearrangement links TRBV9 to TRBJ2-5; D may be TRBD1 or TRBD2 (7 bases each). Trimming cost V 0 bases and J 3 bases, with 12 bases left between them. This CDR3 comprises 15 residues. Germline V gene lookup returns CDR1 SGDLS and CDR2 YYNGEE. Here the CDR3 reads CASSVDRGGKETQYF. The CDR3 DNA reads TGTGCCAGCAGCGTAGACAGGGGAGGGAAAGAGACCCAGTACTTC.